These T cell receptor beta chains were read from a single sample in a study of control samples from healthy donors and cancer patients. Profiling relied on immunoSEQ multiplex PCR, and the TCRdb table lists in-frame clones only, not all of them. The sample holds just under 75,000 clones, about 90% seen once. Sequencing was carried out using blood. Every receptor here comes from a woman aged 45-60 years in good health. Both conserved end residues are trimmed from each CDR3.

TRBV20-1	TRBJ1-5	SASNQPQH
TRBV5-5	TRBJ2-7	ASSLLAGTEQY
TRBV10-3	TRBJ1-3	AIASGGGDTIY
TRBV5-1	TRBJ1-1	ASSSGTGMGNTEAF
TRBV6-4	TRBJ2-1	ASSDGSSYNEQF
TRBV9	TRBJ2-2	ASSVGGMNTGELF
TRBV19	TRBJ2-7	ASSMGGGEQY
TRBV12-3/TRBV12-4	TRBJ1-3	AVQGAGNTIY
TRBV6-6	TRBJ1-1	ASRADTEAF
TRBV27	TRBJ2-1	ASSLPGSGEQF
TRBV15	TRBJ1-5	ATSRVEVAQPQH
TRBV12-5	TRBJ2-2	ASGLETSGRAPNTGELF
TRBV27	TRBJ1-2	ASSRDRGGYT
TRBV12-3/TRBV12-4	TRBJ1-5	ASSNMGNQPQH
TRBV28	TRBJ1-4	AHRGRASGEKLF
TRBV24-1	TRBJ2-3	ATSDPALTDTQY
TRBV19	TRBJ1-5	ASSVGQAGGQPQH
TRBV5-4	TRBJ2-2	ASSYGLAGTTGELF
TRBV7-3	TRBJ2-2	ASSPGQGKAGGGTGELF
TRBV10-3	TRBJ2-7	ATGTSGSEQY
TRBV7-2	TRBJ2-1	ASSPTFNEQF
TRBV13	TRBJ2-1	ASSFRDRGYNEQF
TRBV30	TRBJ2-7	AWTSWGGYEQY
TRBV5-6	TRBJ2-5	ASSLTGVGETQY
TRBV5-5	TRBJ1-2	ASSLTQGSGYT
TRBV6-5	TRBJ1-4	ASRRGGAYEKLF
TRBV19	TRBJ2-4	ASSDILSGKNIQY
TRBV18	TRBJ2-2	ASSPLAGTPANTGELF
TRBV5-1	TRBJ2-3	ASSYDRPDTQY
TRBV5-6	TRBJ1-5	ASSLAGVHNQPQH
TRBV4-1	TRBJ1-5	ASSQGSSDQPQH
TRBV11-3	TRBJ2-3	ASSPEGRTELSKNTQY
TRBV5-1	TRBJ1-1	ASDEGQGLNTEAF
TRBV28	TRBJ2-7	ASSLILAGYEQY
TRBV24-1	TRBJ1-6	ATSEPTGQVNSPLH
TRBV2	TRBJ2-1	ASSVRTGPYNEQF
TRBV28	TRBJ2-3	ASGDGLAGDTDTQY
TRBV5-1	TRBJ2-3	ASRRTGMIDTQY
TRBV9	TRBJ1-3	ASSRRREVAGNTIY
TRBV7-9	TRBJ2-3	ASSLSVADRNTDTQY
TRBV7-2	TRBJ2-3	ASSPGTSPY
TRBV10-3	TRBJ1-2	AITGRDRAHREGYT
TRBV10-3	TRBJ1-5	AISDSGDRQPQH
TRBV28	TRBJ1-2	ASRPRGNYGYT
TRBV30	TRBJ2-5	AWSGSSWDTETQY